This TCR beta chain was captured by sequencing in a study of T cells after yellow fever vaccination. Overall study context: Each low-cell-number fraction was prepared by means of SMART-Seq v4 Ultra Low Input.

This clonotype was observed many times. This CDR3 has 13 residues. Germline V gene data show CDR1 as SQVTM and CDR2 as ANQGSEA. Trimming took off 3 bases at V and 5 bases at J, with 14 bases between the two ends. TCRdb re-called the 5' RACE reads through MiXCR, storing one row per CDR3 protein. The data show roughly 150,000 distinct CDR3 sequences, roughly 8% seen once. The J gene is TRBJ2-7, the V gene TRBV29-1; D might be TRBD1 (5 bases). This receptor was obtained from a man aged 25 to 45 who received the YFV17D yellow fever vaccine. The material was CD4+ T cells sorted from PBMCs, obtained 5 days after the yellow fever booster vaccination. CDR3 in DNA: TGCAGCGTTGAGACGGCAGGGTCGAACGAGCAGTACTTC. The encoded protein is CSVETAGSNEQYF.